This T cell receptor (beta chain) came from a study of spatial heterogeneity in lung cancer. TCRdb independently ran MiXCR on the 5' RACE reads; one entry per CDR3 protein. This sample yields about 85,000 distinct CDR3 sequences, of which 15% to 20% are seen a single time; 5% to 7.5% belongs to the top ten. Specified time point: sample taken at primary tumor resection. The input material, whole RNA from tumor, nontumor lung or frozen PBMC, was sequenced unsorted. This clonotype has more than one count but fewer than ten. CDR1 SGHTA and CDR2 FQGNSA come from the germline V gene. V was trimmed by 4 bases and J by 7 bases, leaving 13 bases between them. The CDR3 is 13 amino acids.

The material was PBMCs, obtained at surgery. This clonotype originated in a male donor with early-stage non-small cell lung cancer. This chain uses TRBV7-2 with TRBJ1-1; D gene uncertain. DNA of the CDR3: TGTGCCAGCAGCTACAGCCCAGACCTTGAAGCTTTCTTT. Translated, it gives CASSYSPDLEAFF.